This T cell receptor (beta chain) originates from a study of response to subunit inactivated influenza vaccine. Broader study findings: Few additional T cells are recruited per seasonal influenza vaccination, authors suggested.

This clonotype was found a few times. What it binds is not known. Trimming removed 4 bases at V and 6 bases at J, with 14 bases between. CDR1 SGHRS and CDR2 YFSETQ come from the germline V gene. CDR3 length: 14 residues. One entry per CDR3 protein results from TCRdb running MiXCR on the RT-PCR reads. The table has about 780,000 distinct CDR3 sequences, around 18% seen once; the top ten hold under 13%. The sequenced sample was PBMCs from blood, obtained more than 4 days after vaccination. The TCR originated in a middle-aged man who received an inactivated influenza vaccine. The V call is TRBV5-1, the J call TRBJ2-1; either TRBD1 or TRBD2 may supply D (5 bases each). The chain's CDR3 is CASSPGPSSNEQFF. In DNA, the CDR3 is TGCGCCAGCAGCCCAGGGCCTAGCTCCAATGAGCAGTTCTTC.